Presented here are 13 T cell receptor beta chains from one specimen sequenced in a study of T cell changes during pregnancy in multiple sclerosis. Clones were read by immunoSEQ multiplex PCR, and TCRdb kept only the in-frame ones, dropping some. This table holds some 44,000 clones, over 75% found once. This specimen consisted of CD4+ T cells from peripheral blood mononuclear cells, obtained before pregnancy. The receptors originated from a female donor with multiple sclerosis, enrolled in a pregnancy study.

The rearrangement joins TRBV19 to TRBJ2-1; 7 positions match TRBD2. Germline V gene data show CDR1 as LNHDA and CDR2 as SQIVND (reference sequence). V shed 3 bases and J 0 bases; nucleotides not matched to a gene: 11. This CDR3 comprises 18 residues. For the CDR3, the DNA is TGTGCCAGTAGTATGGGGGGGGGACCGAGGAGCTCCTACAATGAGCAGTTCTTC. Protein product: CASSMGGGPRSSYNEQFF. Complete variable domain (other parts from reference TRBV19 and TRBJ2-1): DGGITQSPKYLFRKEGQNVTLSCEQNLNHDAMYWYRQDPGQGLRLIYYSQIVNDFQKGDIAEGYSVSREKKESFPLTVTSAQKNPTAFYLCASSMGGGPRSSYNEQFFGPGTRLTVL.

The CDR3 is CASSLGLAGANTGELFF. The CDR3 region has the DNA TGCGCCAGCAGCTTAGGACTAGCGGGCGCGAACACCGGGGAGCTGTTTTTT. The gene calls are TRBV5-1 and TRBJ2-2, with 11 bases that match TRBD2. The CDR3 covers 17 residues. Germline trimming cut 2 bases from V and 0 bases from J; bases unmatched to any gene: 3. The germline V gene has CDR1 SGHRS and CDR2 YFSETQ.

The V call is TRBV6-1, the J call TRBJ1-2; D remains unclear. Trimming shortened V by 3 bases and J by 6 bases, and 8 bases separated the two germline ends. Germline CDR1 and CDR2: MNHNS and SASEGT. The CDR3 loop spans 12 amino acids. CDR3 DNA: TGTGCCAGCAGTGACCGGACTCATGGCTACACCTTC. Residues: CASSDRTHGYTF.

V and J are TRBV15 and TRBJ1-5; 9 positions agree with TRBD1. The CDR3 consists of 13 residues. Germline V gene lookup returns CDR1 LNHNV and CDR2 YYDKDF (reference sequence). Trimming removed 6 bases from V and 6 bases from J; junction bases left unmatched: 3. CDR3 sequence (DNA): TGTGCCACCAGACAGGGGGCAAGTCAGCCCCAGCATTTT. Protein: CATRQGASQPQHF.

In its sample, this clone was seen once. The CDR3 DNA reads TGCGCCAGCAGCTTGGCTCTAGAGACCCAGTACTTC. As protein: CASSLALETQYF. This rearrangement joins TRBV5-1 to TRBJ2-5; no firm D call. V dropped 0 bases and J dropped 4 bases, with 4 bases sitting between them. This CDR3 is built from 12 residues. Germline V gives CDR1 SGHRS, CDR2 YFSETQ.

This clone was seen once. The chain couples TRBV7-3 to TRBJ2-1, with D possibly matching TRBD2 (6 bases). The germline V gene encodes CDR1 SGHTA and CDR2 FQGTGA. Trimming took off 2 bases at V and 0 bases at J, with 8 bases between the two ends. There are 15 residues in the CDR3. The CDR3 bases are TGTGCCAGCAGCTTAGGGCGGGGCTCCTACAATGAGCAGTTCTTC. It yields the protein CASSLGRGSYNEQFF.

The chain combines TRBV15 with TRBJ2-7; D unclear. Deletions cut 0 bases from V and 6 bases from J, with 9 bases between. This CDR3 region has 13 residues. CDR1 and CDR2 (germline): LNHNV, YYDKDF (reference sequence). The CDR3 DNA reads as TGTGCCACCAGCAGAGATTTGGCCTCCGAGCAGTACTTC. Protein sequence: CATSRDLASEQYF.

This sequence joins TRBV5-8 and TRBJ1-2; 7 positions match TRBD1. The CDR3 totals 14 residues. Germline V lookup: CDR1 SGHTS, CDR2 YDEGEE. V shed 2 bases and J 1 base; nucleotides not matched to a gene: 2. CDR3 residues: CASSLQGLNYGYTF. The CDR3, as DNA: TGTGCCAGCAGCTTACAGGGGCTTAACTATGGCTACACCTTC.

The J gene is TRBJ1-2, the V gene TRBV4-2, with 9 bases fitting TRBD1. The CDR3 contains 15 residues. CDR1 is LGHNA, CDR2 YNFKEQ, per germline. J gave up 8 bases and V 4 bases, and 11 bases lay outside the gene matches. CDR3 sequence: CASSPYLDRGNGYTF. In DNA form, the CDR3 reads TGTGCCAGCAGCCCGTACTTGGACAGGGGAAACGGCTACACCTTC.

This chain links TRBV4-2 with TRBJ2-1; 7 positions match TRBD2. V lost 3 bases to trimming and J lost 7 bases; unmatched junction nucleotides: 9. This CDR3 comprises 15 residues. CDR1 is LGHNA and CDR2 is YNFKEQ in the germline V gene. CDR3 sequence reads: CASSHLASGQNEQFF. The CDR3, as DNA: TGTGCCAGCAGCCACCTAGCTAGCGGACAAAATGAGCAGTTCTTC.

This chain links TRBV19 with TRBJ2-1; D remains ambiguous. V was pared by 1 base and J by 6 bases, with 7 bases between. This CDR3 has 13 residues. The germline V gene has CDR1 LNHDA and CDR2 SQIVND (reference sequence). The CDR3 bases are TGTGCCAGTAGTATAGCAGGCGTCAATGAGCAGTTCTTC. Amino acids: CASSIAGVNEQFF. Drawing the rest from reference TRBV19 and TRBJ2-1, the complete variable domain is DGGITQSPKYLFRKEGQNVTLSCEQNLNHDAMYWYRQDPGQGLRLIYYSQIVNDFQKGDIAEGYSVSREKKESFPLTVTSAQKNPTAFYLCASSIAGVNEQFFGPGTRLTVL.

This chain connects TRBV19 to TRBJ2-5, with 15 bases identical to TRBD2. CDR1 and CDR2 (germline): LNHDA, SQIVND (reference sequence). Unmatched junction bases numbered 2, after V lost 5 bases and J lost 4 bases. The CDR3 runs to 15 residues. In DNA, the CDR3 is TGTGCCAGTAGTCCGGGACTAGCGGGAGGAGAGACCCAGTACTTC. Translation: CASSPGLAGGETQYF.

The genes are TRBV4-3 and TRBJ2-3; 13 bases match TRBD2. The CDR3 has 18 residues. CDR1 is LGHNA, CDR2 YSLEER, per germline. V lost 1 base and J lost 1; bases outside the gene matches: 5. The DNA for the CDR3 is TGCGCCAGCAGCCAAGGAACTAGCGGGGGGGAAGGCACAGATACGCAGTATTTT. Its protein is CASSQGTSGGEGTDTQYF.